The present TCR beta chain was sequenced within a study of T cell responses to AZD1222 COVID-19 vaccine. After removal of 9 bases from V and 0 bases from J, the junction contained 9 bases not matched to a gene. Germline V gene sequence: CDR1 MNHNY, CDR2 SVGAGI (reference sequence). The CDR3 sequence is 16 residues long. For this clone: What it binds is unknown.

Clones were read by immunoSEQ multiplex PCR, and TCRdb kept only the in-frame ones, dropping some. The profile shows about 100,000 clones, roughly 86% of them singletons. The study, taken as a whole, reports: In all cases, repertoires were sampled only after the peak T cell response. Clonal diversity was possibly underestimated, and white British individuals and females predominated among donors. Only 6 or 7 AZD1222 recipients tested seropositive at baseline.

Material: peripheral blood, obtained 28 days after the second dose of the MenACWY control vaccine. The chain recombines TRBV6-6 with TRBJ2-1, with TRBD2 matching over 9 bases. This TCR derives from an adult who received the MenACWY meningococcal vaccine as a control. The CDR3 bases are TGTGCCAGTGGGGGAGCGGGGGGCAGCTCCTACAATGAGCAGTTCTTC. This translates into CASGGAGGSSYNEQFF.